The next 29 T cell receptor beta chains were all read from a single sample in a study of OX40 agonist ivuxolimab in advanced cancers. The table came from immunoSEQ multiplex PCR; TCRdb's copy has only in-frame clones and leaves some out. The sample consists of about 45,000 clones, around 90% of them appearing once. The material was CD4+ or CD8+ T cells sorted from blood, obtained in a trial of the OX40 agonist ivuxolimab. These receptors all stem from an adult with an advanced solid tumor such as melanoma, head and neck, liver or kidney cancer.

This chain uses TRBV5-6 with TRBJ2-1; TRBD1 might be the D (5 bases). Germline lookup yields CDR1 SGHDT and CDR2 YYEEEE. This CDR3 has 17 amino acids. Trimming shortened V by 4 bases and J by 14 bases, and 31 bases separated the two germline ends. CDR3 bases: TGTGCCAGCAGCCCCGACCAAGGGGTAGCCGCACCTACTCAGGAGTTCTTC. Amino acids: CASSPDQGVAAPTQEFF.

The genes are TRBV5-4 and TRBJ2-5; 8 nucleotides agree with TRBD1. The CDR3 contains 14 residues. The V gene end was trimmed by 3 bases and the J gene end by 3 bases; junction bases not matched to a gene: 4. Germline lookup yields CDR1 SGHNT and CDR2 YYREEE (reference sequence). CDR3 bases: TGTGCCAGCAGCTACCCAGGGGGCAAAGAGACCCAGTACTTC. Amino acids: CASSYPGGKETQYF. Filled out from reference TRBV5-4 and TRBJ2-5, the complete variable domain reads ETGVTQSPTHLIKTRGQQVTLRCSSQSGHNTVSWYQQALGQGPQFIFQYYREEENGRGNFPPRFSGLQFPNYSSELNVNALELDDSALYLCASSYPGGKETQYFGPGTRLLVL.

The chain couples TRBV28 to TRBJ1-1; D is uncertain. The germline V and J ends were trimmed by 3 bases and 0 bases, with 11 bases remaining between them. The CDR3 totals 15 residues. Germline V gives CDR1 MDHEN, CDR2 SYDVKM. Here the CDR3 reads CASSFPGVLNTEAFF. For the CDR3, the DNA is TGTGCCAGCAGTTTTCCTGGGGTCCTGAACACTGAAGCTTTCTTT.

The CDR3, as DNA: TGTGCCAGCAGCTTAGGGTCGACTGAAGCTTTCTTT. Its protein product is CASSLGSTEAFF. This chain uses TRBV7-8 with TRBJ1-1; no reliable D call. The CDR3 is 12 residues long. Germline V CDR1 and CDR2: SGHVS, FQNEAQ. Trimming cost V 1 base and J 5 bases, with 5 bases left between them.

The chain links TRBV10-3 to TRBJ1-2, with 7 bases identical to TRBD1. V was clipped by 8 bases and J by 4 bases; unmatched bases: 7. CDR3 length: 13 residues. Germline loops: CDR1 ENHRY, CDR2 SYGVKD. The CDR3 bases are TGTGCCATCTCCAAGGACAGGACCTATGGCTACACCTTC. It encodes CAISKDRTYGYTF.

The V gene is TRBV5-1, the J gene TRBJ2-1; D not certain. Germline-derived CDR1 and CDR2 are SGHRS and YFSETQ. The V and J ends lost 4 bases and 0 bases respectively, with 11 bases between them. The CDR3 has 15 amino acids. The CDR3 here is CASSPSLSSYNEQFF. DNA of the CDR3: TGCGCCAGCAGCCCTAGTTTAAGCTCCTACAATGAGCAGTTCTTC.

A few counts support this clone. The chain links TRBV7-8 to TRBJ2-1; D unclear. This CDR3 region has 14 residues. Trimming stripped 1 base from V and 4 bases from J, with 8 bases between. Germline CDR1 and CDR2: SGHVS and FQNEAQ. The CDR3 bases are TGTGCCAGCAGCTTAGTGGCTGTTTACAATGAGCAGTTCTTC. Its translation: CASSLVAVYNEQFF.

The chain couples TRBV15 to TRBJ2-3; TRBD2 matches 8 bases. V lost 4 bases, J lost 4 bases, and 10 bases stayed unmatched. The CDR3 length is 16 residues. The germline gives CDR1 LNHNV, CDR2 YYDKDF (reference sequence). The CDR3 protein is CATSTIGLASADTQYF. CDR3 bases: TGTGCCACCAGCACTATCGGACTAGCCTCAGCAGATACGCAGTATTTT.

This clone was detected once. The chain couples TRBV2 to TRBJ2-7; the D gene is possibly TRBD2 (5 bases). The CDR3 length is 14 residues. Trimming took 4 bases from V and 9 from J, leaving 19 bases between them. Germline CDR1 and CDR2: SNHLY and FYNNEI. The CDR3 sequence: CASSVEGLGIRQYF. CDR3 nucleotides: TGTGCCAGCAGTGTTGAGGGATTGGGTATACGGCAGTACTTC.

This rearrangement joins TRBV9 to TRBJ1-1; D possibly corresponds to TRBD1 (5 bases). CDR1 SGDLS and CDR2 YYNGEE come from the germline V gene. This CDR3 is 13 amino acids long. V gave up 1 base and J gave up 6 bases, with 10 bases separating them. Here the CDR3 DNA reads TGTGCCAGCAGCGTACTTGGGGGAGCTGAAGCTTTCTTT. It encodes CASSVLGGAEAFF.

The V and J genes are TRBV5-6 and TRBJ1-2; a possible D gene is TRBD1 (6 bases). The germline V gene encodes CDR1 SGHDT and CDR2 YYEEEE. This CDR3 has 14 amino acids. Between the trimmed V and J ends, which lost 4 bases and 5 bases, there was a span of 15 bases. The CDR3 DNA follows: TGTGCCAGCAGCCCTTCGGACAGTAGATATGGCTACACCTTC. Encoded protein: CASSPSDSRYGYTF. The variable domain in full, completed from reference TRBV5-6 and TRBJ1-2, reads DAGVTQSPTHLIKTRGQQVTLRCSPKSGHDTVSWYQQALGQGPQFIFQYYEEEERQRGNFPDRFSGHQFPNYSSELNVNALLLGDSALYLCASSPSDSRYGYTFGSGTRLTVV.

V and J are TRBV6-6 and TRBJ1-4, with D tentatively TRBD1 (6 bases). The germline V gene encodes CDR1 MNHNY and CDR2 SVGAGI (reference sequence). The CDR3 length is 14 residues. V was trimmed by 2 bases and J by 7 bases, leaving 11 bases between them. CDR3 sequence: CASSYRGLGEKLFF. The CDR3 DNA reads TGTGCCAGCAGTTACAGGGGGTTAGGTGAAAAACTGTTTTTT.

The V gene is TRBV19, the J gene TRBJ1-5; unclear D gene. This CDR3 spans 14 amino acids. Between the trimmed V and J ends, which lost 3 bases and 0 bases, there was a span of 6 bases. The germline CDR1 and CDR2 sequences are LNHDA and SQIVND (reference sequence). The CDR3 loop is CASSIPVSNQPQHF. The CDR3 bases are TGTGCCAGTAGTATTCCCGTTAGCAATCAGCCCCAGCATTTT.

This rearrangement joins TRBV4-2 to TRBJ1-1; unclear D gene. Germline-derived CDR1 and CDR2 are LGHNA and YNFKEQ. The CDR3 extends over 16 amino acids. Trimming shortened V by 3 bases and J by 1 base, and 15 bases separated the two germline ends. In DNA, the CDR3 is TGTGCCAGCAGCCAGTCCGACACGGCGTGGAACACTGAAGCTTTCTTT. As protein: CASSQSDTAWNTEAFF.

This sequence joins TRBV13 and TRBJ2-1; D gene unclear. V was clipped by 2 bases and J by 10 bases, with 6 bases between them. Germline CDR1 is PRHDT and CDR2 is FYEKMQ (reference sequence). The CDR3 consists of 11 residues. As DNA, the CDR3 is TGTGCCAGCAGCTTATTTGAGGAGCAGTTCTTC. Translation gives CASSLFEEQFF.

This clone appeared a single time. This sequence joins TRBV27 and TRBJ1-4; TRBD1 is a possible D gene (5 bases). The germline V and J ends were trimmed by 5 bases and 6 bases, with 16 bases remaining between them. CDR3 length: 15 amino acids. The germline CDR1 and CDR2 sequences are MNHEY and SMNVEV (reference sequence). CDR3 nucleotide sequence: TGTGCCAGCAGTACACCCCCGGGGCGATATGAAAAACTGTTTTTT. Protein sequence: CASSTPPGRYEKLFF.

V usage is TRBV9 and J usage is TRBJ2-3; D is ambiguous. Germline-derived CDR1 and CDR2 are SGDLS and YYNGEE. Trimming stripped 4 bases from V and 0 bases from J, with 6 bases between. The CDR3 runs to 13 residues. The chain's CDR3 is CASSLGSTDTQYF. CDR3 bases: TGTGCCAGCAGCTTAGGTAGCACAGATACGCAGTATTTT.

This clone has just a few counts. V usage is TRBV7-9 and J usage is TRBJ1-5; no clear D gene. CDR3 length: 15 residues. Germline loops: CDR1 SEHNR, CDR2 FQNEAQ (reference sequence). V lost 0 bases and J 6 bases, leaving 12 bases between the germline ends. The CDR3: CASSLATEIGQPQHF. The CDR3 DNA reads TGTGCCAGCAGCTTAGCGACGGAGATAGGTCAGCCCCAGCATTTT.

V and J are TRBV7-9 and TRBJ2-1; 8 bases are a match to TRBD2. The CDR3 has 16 amino acids. Germline CDR1 SEHNR, CDR2 FQNEAQ (reference sequence). V trimming: 4 bases; J trimming: 0 bases; junction bases outside the gene matches: 5. This chain's CDR3 is CASSWREASSYNEQFF. The DNA of the CDR3 is TGTGCCAGCAGCTGGCGGGAGGCGAGCTCCTACAATGAGCAGTTCTTC.

This chain links TRBV21-1 with TRBJ2-3; the table's D call TRBD1 went unverified against the DNA. TRBV21-1 is labeled a pseudogene. The CDR3 runs to 16 residues. The CDR3 protein is CASSNPCWAHTDTQYF. In DNA form, the CDR3 reads TGTGCCAGCAGCAACCCTTGCTGGGCCCACACAGATACGCAGTATTTT.

The CDR3 DNA sequence: TGTGCCAGCACTGGACAAGACTTCTCTGGGGAGCTGTTTTTT. Its translation is CASTGQDFSGELFF. V is TRBV25-1 and J is TRBJ2-2, with D perhaps TRBD1 (5 bases). The CDR3 spans 14 residues. Germline V lookup: CDR1 MGHDK, CDR2 SYGVNS. Trimming took 7 bases from V and 8 from J, leaving 17 bases between them.

As DNA, the CDR3 is TGTGCCAGCAGCTTAGGGAATGAGCAGTTCTTC. Protein product: CASSLGNEQFF. V gene TRBV7-9 combines with J gene TRBJ2-1; D unclear. Germline V gene sequence: CDR1 SEHNR, CDR2 FQNEAQ (reference sequence). Trimming took 1 base from V and 7 from J, leaving 2 bases between them. This CDR3 contains 11 residues.

This clone was detected only once. This rearrangement joins TRBV6-5 to TRBJ2-1; D possibly matches TRBD1 or TRBD2 (5 bases each). Germline V lookup: CDR1 MNHEY, CDR2 SVGAGI. V was trimmed by 0 bases and J by 7 bases, leaving 16 bases between them. The CDR3 consists of 16 residues. The CDR3 spells CASSYSFEGPENEQFF. The CDR3 DNA reads as TGTGCCAGCAGTTACTCGTTCGAGGGGCCGGAGAATGAGCAGTTCTTC.

J is TRBJ2-7 and V is TRBV7-6; tentative D call: TRBD2 (6 bases). Trimming cost V 3 bases and J 3 bases, with 15 bases left between them. CDR1 is SGHVS and CDR2 is FNYEAQ in the germline V gene. There are 15 residues in the CDR3. In DNA, the CDR3 is TGTGCCAGCAGCTTGGGGTGGAACGGGGGCTACGAGCAGTACTTC. Translating it yields CASSLGWNGGYEQYF.

This chain links TRBV29-1 with TRBJ2-3; 7 nucleotides line up with TRBD1. The CDR3 length is 13 residues. CDR1 and CDR2 (germline): SQVTM, ANQGSEA. Germline trimming cut 5 bases from V and 2 bases from J; bases unmatched to any gene: 4. The CDR3 sequence: CSVPGQPTDTQYF. DNA of the CDR3: TGCAGCGTTCCGGGACAGCCCACAGATACGCAGTATTTT.

V usage is TRBV6-5 and J usage is TRBJ2-5; D gene uncertain. CDR3 length: 16 amino acids. Germline assignment: CDR1 MNHEY and CDR2 SVGAGI. V was clipped by 0 bases and J by 0 bases, with 11 bases between them. CDR3 nucleotide sequence: TGTGCCAGCAGTTACTCTTGGCAGGCCCACCAAGAGACCCAGTACTTC. Translation: CASSYSWQAHQETQYF.

This chain links TRBV4-1 with TRBJ2-5, with 7 nucleotides matching TRBD2. CDR3 length: 15 amino acids. After removal of 0 bases from V and 1 base from J, the junction contained 2 bases not matched to a gene. Germline CDR1 MGHRA, CDR2 YSYEKL. The CDR3 spells CASSQEGLPQETQYF. The DNA of the CDR3 is TGCGCCAGCAGCCAAGAGGGACTACCCCAAGAGACCCAGTACTTC.

The chain recombines TRBV30 with TRBJ2-1; no firm D call. The germline V and J ends were trimmed by 7 bases and 9 bases, with 10 bases remaining between them. This CDR3 contains 10 residues. The germline V gene has CDR1 GTSNPN and CDR2 SVGIG (reference sequence). The CDR3 is CASGPGEQFF. The CDR3 DNA reads as TGTGCCTCTGGACCGGGTGAGCAGTTCTTC.

The chain recombines TRBV2 with TRBJ2-3; a weak D match, TRBD2 (6 bases). V was clipped by 10 bases and J by 2 bases, with 22 bases between them. Germline values: CDR1 SNHLY, CDR2 FYNNEI. This CDR3 has 16 amino acids. The CDR3 loop reads CATLIVGLLHTDTQYF. CDR3 nucleotide sequence: TGTGCCACCCTGATTGTGGGACTCTTACACACAGATACGCAGTATTTT.